Presented here are 10 T cell receptor beta chains from one specimen sequenced in a study of cytomegalovirus exposure and HLA in healthy donors. In the PCR, 60 Vbeta and 13 Jbeta primers were used. Generated by immunoSEQ multiplex PCR, the TCRdb table keeps only in-frame clones and is missing some. The table lists 90,000 to 110,000 clones, almost 70% of them singletons, with 3.2% in the top ten. What was sequenced was PBMCs. These receptors were collected from a man aged 25 to 40 in good health and CMV-seronegative.

The gene calls are TRBV11-2 and TRBJ2-1; 11 bases map to TRBD2. The germline V gene has CDR1 SGHAT and CDR2 FQNNGV. This CDR3 is 14 amino acids long. Unmatched junction bases numbered 2, after V lost 5 bases and J lost 5 bases. The DNA of the CDR3 is TGTGCCAGCAGCCTGACTAGCGGGAACAATGAGCAGTTCTTC. Translated, it gives CASSLTSGNNEQFF.

The J gene is TRBJ2-6, the V gene TRBV4-1; weak D call: TRBD2 (5 bases). This CDR3 region has 15 residues. Germline V gene lookup returns CDR1 MGHRA and CDR2 YSYEKL. V lost 3 bases and J lost 2, with 8 bases in between. The CDR3 here is CASSQDGAGANVLTF. CDR3 DNA: TGCGCCAGCAGCCAGGACGGGGCTGGGGCCAACGTCCTGACTTTC.

The chain uses TRBV11-3 and TRBJ1-1; D unresolved. Germline CDR1 is SGHNT and CDR2 is YENEEA. The CDR3 contains 14 residues. V was shortened by 0 bases and J by 0 bases, with 5 bases between the two germline ends. DNA of the CDR3: TGTGCCAGCAGCTTAGACCAGGTGAACACTGAAGCTTTCTTT. Amino acids: CASSLDQVNTEAFF.

The V call is TRBV19, the J call TRBJ1-1; 8 bases map to TRBD1. Per the germline V gene, CDR1 is LNHDA and CDR2 is SQIVND (reference sequence). The J segment lost 5 bases and the V segment lost 3 bases, leaving 5 bases of the junction unmatched. The CDR3 runs to 14 residues. The CDR3 loop is CASSIQRQGTEAFF. The CDR3 coding sequence is TGTGCCAGTAGTATCCAAAGACAGGGGACTGAAGCTTTCTTT.

CDR3 region: CASSIRDTILGELFF. The CDR3 DNA reads as TGTGCCAGCTCAATCCGGGACACGATCCTCGGGGAGCTGTTTTTT. This chain connects TRBV6-5 to TRBJ2-2; D is perhaps TRBD1 (6 bases). Germline V CDR1 and CDR2: MNHEY, SVGAGI. Trimming took off 8 bases at V and 7 bases at J, with 20 bases between the two ends. This CDR3 is 15 amino acids long.

This chain links TRBV19 with TRBJ1-1, with D perhaps TRBD1 (6 bases). CDR1 LNHDA and CDR2 SQIVND come from the germline V gene (reference sequence). This CDR3 has 15 residues. The V gene lost 6 bases and the J gene lost 1 base, with 15 bases spanning the gap. CDR3 DNA: TGTGCCAGTAGGATGGACAGCCGGCCGAACACTGAAGCTTTCTTT. As protein: CASRMDSRPNTEAFF.

The chain recombines TRBV7-2 with TRBJ2-1; D perhaps matches TRBD2 (6 bases). Deletions cut 1 base from V and 5 bases from J, with 12 bases between. Germline CDR1 reads SGHTA; CDR2 reads FQGNSA. This CDR3 is 15 amino acids long. CDR3 sequence reads: CASSLVSGLNNEQFF. The CDR3 DNA sequence: TGTGCCAGCAGCTTAGTGTCGGGACTTAACAATGAGCAGTTCTTC.

This clone has just a few counts. This chain's CDR3 is CATKEGGAEYNTEAFF. CDR3 sequence (DNA): TGTGCCACCAAAGAGGGGGGGGCTGAGTATAACACTGAAGCTTTCTTT. V usage is TRBV10-3 and J usage is TRBJ1-1; D may be TRBD1 (6 bases). Germline V gene sequence: CDR1 ENHRY, CDR2 SYGVKD. CDR3 size: 16 residues. Trimming left V 10 bases short and J 2 bases short, with 23 bases between.

The CDR3 sequence is CASSNPGSYNEQFF. The CDR3 bases are TGTGCCAGCAGCAATCCGGGATCTTACAATGAGCAGTTCTTC. The V and J genes are TRBV5-8 and TRBJ2-1; a possible D gene is TRBD2 (5 bases). CDR1 SGHTS and CDR2 YDEGEE come from the germline V gene. V lost 4 bases and J 4 bases, leaving 12 bases between the germline ends. The CDR3 is 14 amino acids. The full variable domain, completed using reference TRBV5-8 and TRBJ2-1, is EAGVTQSPTHLIKTRGQQATLRCSPISGHTSVYWYQQALGLGLQFLLWYDEGEERNRGNFPPRFSGRQFPNYSSELNVNALELEDSALYLCASSNPGSYNEQFFGPGTRLTVL.

V gene TRBV7-2 combines with J gene TRBJ2-2; D gene ambiguous. From germline, CDR1 is SGHTA and CDR2 FQGNSA. CDR3 size: 16 residues. Trimming cost V 1 base and J 1 base, with 10 bases left between them. Here the CDR3 DNA reads TGTGCCAGCAGCTTAGTAGCCCAGCGGAACACCGGGGAGCTGTTTTTT. Translation gives CASSLVAQRNTGELFF.